A single sample gave rise to the 22 T cell receptor beta chains below, sequenced in a study of CD4 T cells in relation to SARS-CoV-2 and coronaviruses. The unexposed donors gave CD4+ T cells in about 2011-2019, prior to COVID-19. Isolation of CD4+ T cells took place after less than 13 days in culture. Profiling relied on immunoSEQ multiplex PCR, and the TCRdb table lists in-frame clones only, not all of them. The sample consists of nearly 20,000 clones, around 81% of them appearing once. These receptors' targets are unknown. The sample was CD4+ T cells from PBMCs, cultured in vitro. The receptor set was obtained from a human donor in good health.

The chain recombines TRBV19 with TRBJ1-1, with 8 bases identical to TRBD1. Trimming cost V 3 bases and J 6 bases; bases outside gene matches: 6. The V gene's germline CDR1 is LNHDA and CDR2 SQIVND (reference sequence). The CDR3 loop spans 14 amino acids. CDR3 nucleotides: TGTGCCAGTAGTATCGCCCCACAGGGGGCTGAAGCTTTCTTT. Protein product: CASSIAPQGAEAFF.

The CDR3 bases are TGTGCCACCGGGGCTAATGAAAAACTGTTTTTT. Translated: CATGANEKLFF. The rearrangement uses TRBV2 and TRBJ1-4; no clear D gene. CDR1 and CDR2 (germline): SNHLY, FYNNEI. The CDR3 sequence is 11 residues long. Between the trimmed V and J ends, which lost 10 bases and 3 bases, there was a span of 6 bases.

The chain combines TRBV29-1 with TRBJ1-1; tentatively, D is TRBD1 (5 bases). The CDR3 sequence is 13 residues long. Between the trimmed V and J ends, which lost 5 bases and 8 bases, there was a span of 18 bases. Looked up from germline, CDR1 is SQVTM and CDR2 is ANQGSEA. DNA for the CDR3: TGCAGCGTTACTAAAGGTAACAGGCAAGAAGCTTTCTTT. It translates to CSVTKGNRQEAFF.

The rearrangement links TRBV11-1 to TRBJ1-1; D gene unclear. Trimming took off 5 bases at V and 8 bases at J, with 12 bases between the two ends. The CDR3 consists of 12 residues. From germline, CDR1 is SGHAT and CDR2 FQDESV (reference sequence). CDR3 DNA sequence: TGTGCCAGCAGCCGTACAGCGGGGGAAGCTTTCTTT. It yields the protein CASSRTAGEAFF.

The genes are TRBV18 and TRBJ2-5; 8 bases match TRBD2. V shed 2 bases, J shed 4 bases, and the junction held 3 bases outside the gene matches. CDR1 is KGHSH and CDR2 is LQKENI in the germline V gene. This CDR3 comprises 14 residues. Written as DNA, the CDR3 is TGTGCCAGCTCACCAGGTCTAGCGGGAGAGACCCAGTACTTC. Its translation: CASSPGLAGETQYF.

The genes are TRBV6-5 and TRBJ1-1; 8 nucleotides agree with TRBD1. Germline V gene lookup returns CDR1 MNHEY and CDR2 SVGAGI. With 7 bases clipped from V and 1 base from J, the junction kept 2 bases outside the gene matches. The CDR3 is 13 amino acids. The chain's CDR3 is CASTTGENTEAFF. In DNA form, the CDR3 reads TGTGCCAGCACGACAGGGGAGAACACTGAAGCTTTCTTT.

V is TRBV7-2 and J is TRBJ2-7; 9 bases are shared with TRBD2. The germline CDR1 and CDR2 sequences are SGHTA and FQGNSA. With 1 base clipped from V and 6 bases from J, the junction kept 16 bases outside the gene matches. This CDR3 is 18 amino acids long. CDR3 sequence reads: CASSLGGGVGTSRPEQYF. The CDR3, as DNA: TGTGCCAGCAGCTTAGGAGGGGGGGTTGGGACTAGCCGCCCCGAGCAGTACTTC.

This chain links TRBV11-1 with TRBJ2-3, with D possibly TRBD1 on 6 matching bases. Germline assignment: CDR1 SGHAT and CDR2 FQDESV (reference sequence). The CDR3 runs to 14 residues. V dropped 6 bases and J dropped 2 bases, with 12 bases sitting between them. The CDR3 region is CASSRDTSTDTQYF. CDR3 nucleotides: TGTGCCAGCAGTCGGGACACCTCCACAGATACGCAGTATTTT.

The chain joins TRBV18 to TRBJ2-3; D unclear. The CDR3 consists of 12 residues. CDR1 is KGHSH, CDR2 LQKENI, per germline. The V end was cut by 5 bases, the J end by 0 bases, with 3 bases between. The CDR3 reads CASSTSTDTQYF. The CDR3 coding sequence is TGTGCCAGCTCAACCAGCACAGATACGCAGTATTTT. The full variable domain, its missing parts supplied by reference TRBV18 and TRBJ2-3, is NAGVMQNPRHLVRRRGQEARLRCSPMKGHSHVYWYRQLPEEGLKFMVYLQKENIIDESGMPKERFSAEFPKEGPSILRIQQVVRGDSAAYFCASSTSTDTQYFGPGTRLTVL.

The V gene is TRBV7-8, the J gene TRBJ2-7, with TRBD1 matching over 7 bases. Losses at the gene ends were 5 bases for V and 4 bases for J; bases not matched to a gene: 11. The CDR3 is 15 amino acids. CDR1 SGHVS and CDR2 FQNEAQ come from the germline V gene. CDR3 protein: CASSLRTGLRYEQYF. CDR3 nucleotides: TGTGCCAGCAGCCTAAGGACAGGACTGAGATACGAGCAGTACTTC.

V usage is TRBV7-2 and J usage is TRBJ1-1, with no clear D. The CDR3 contains 13 residues. V was shortened by 5 bases and J by 3 bases, with 10 bases between the two germline ends. CDR1 and CDR2 (germline): SGHTA, FQGNSA. This chain's CDR3 is CASSRRWDTEAFF. The CDR3 DNA is TGTGCCAGCAGCCGACGGTGGGACACTGAAGCTTTCTTT.

The V gene is TRBV7-8, the J gene TRBJ1-3, with D uncertain. CDR1 is SGHVS, CDR2 FQNEAQ, per germline. Trimming cost V 5 bases and J 7 bases, with 24 bases left between them. This CDR3 region has 17 residues. The CDR3 region has the DNA TGTGCCAGCAGCCACCCCGCGGACGACCCCGGTCGGAACACCATATATTTT. It codes for CASSHPADDPGRNTIYF.

The V call is TRBV5-5, the J call TRBJ1-2; a possible D gene is TRBD1 (5 bases). This CDR3 contains 15 residues. Trimming pared 4 bases from V and 5 bases from J, leaving 18 bases between. In germline, CDR1 is SGHKS, CDR2 YYEKEE (reference sequence). CDR3 DNA sequence: TGTGCCAGCAGCCCAGGACGGGGACTTGGTTATGGCTACACCTTC. Translation: CASSPGRGLGYGYTF.

This chain connects TRBV27 to TRBJ2-1, with D hard to call. The CDR3 contains 13 residues. Germline V gives CDR1 MNHEY, CDR2 SMNVEV (reference sequence). Trimming shortened V by 7 bases and J by 6 bases, and 13 bases separated the two germline ends. The DNA of the CDR3 is TGTGCCAGCAACAAGGGCCTAGGCAATGAGCAGTTCTTC. As protein: CASNKGLGNEQFF.

The gene calls are TRBV6-6 and TRBJ1-1; no reliable D call. The CDR3 loop spans 12 amino acids. Germline assignment: CDR1 MNHNY and CDR2 SVGAGI (reference sequence). With 4 bases removed from V and 5 bases from J, the gap between germline ends came to 8 bases. The CDR3 DNA reads TGTGCCAGCAGTTCGGCTTTTACTGAAGCTTTCTTT. Its translation is CASSSAFTEAFF.

The chain has TRBV5-5 and TRBJ2-1; TRBD2 agrees at 9 bases. Germline V gene sequence: CDR1 SGHKS, CDR2 YYEKEE (reference sequence). Germline trimming cut 0 bases from V and 1 base from J; bases unmatched to any gene: 2. CDR3 size: 16 residues. This chain's CDR3 is CASSLGGRGSYNEQFF. The CDR3 DNA follows: TGTGCCAGCAGCTTGGGCGGGAGGGGGTCCTACAATGAGCAGTTCTTC.

The J gene is TRBJ1-1, the V gene TRBV10-1; D gene uncertain. Germline V gives CDR1 WNHNN, CDR2 SYGVQD (reference sequence). This CDR3 comprises 13 residues. Trimming stripped 2 bases from V and 0 bases from J, with 4 bases between. In nucleotides, the CDR3 is TGCGCCAGCAGTGAGAATTTGAACACTGAAGCTTTCTTT. This translates into CASSENLNTEAFF.

V usage is TRBV6-5 and J usage is TRBJ1-5; D is unresolved. The CDR3 has 14 residues. V lost 2 bases and J lost 7, with 12 bases in between. CDR1 and CDR2 from the germline V gene are MNHEY and SVGAGI. This CDR3 reads CASSYRREGQPQHF. CDR3 sequence (DNA): TGTGCCAGCAGTTACCGGCGGGAGGGCCAGCCCCAGCATTTT.

The chain combines TRBV7-3 with TRBJ2-2, with 12 bases fitting TRBD2. Germline trimming cut 4 bases from V and 2 bases from J; bases unmatched to any gene: 5. CDR3 length: 17 residues. CDR1 is SGHTA, CDR2 FQGTGA, per germline. CDR3: CASSSRGLAGNTGELFF. The CDR3 coding sequence is TGTGCCAGCAGCTCCCGCGGACTAGCGGGAAACACCGGGGAGCTGTTTTTT.

CDR3 loop: CASSFGAGNAFF. In nucleotides, the CDR3 is TGCGCCAGCAGCTTTGGGGCAGGGAACGCTTTCTTT. This chain connects TRBV5-1 to TRBJ1-1; weak D call: TRBD1 (5 bases). With 2 bases removed from V and 11 bases from J, the gap between germline ends came to 13 bases. CDR1 SGHRS and CDR2 YFSETQ come from the germline V gene. This CDR3 region has 12 residues.

The CDR3 loop reads CASSLAGAGDTEAFF. In DNA form, the CDR3 reads TGCGCCAGCAGCTTGGCCGGGGCAGGGGACACTGAAGCTTTCTTT. The gene calls are TRBV5-1 and TRBJ1-1; a weak D match, TRBD1 (6 bases). Germline lookup yields CDR1 SGHRS and CDR2 YFSETQ. Trimming took 0 bases from V and 3 from J, leaving 12 bases between them. There are 15 residues in the CDR3. Full variable domain (missing parts from reference TRBV5-1 and TRBJ1-1): KAGVTQTPRYLIKTRGQQVTLSCSPISGHRSVSWYQQTPGQGLQFLFEYFSETQRNKGNFPGRFSGRQFSNSRSEMNVSTLELGDSALYLCASSLAGAGDTEAFFGQGTRLTVV.

A word on this clone: Germline and junction disagree at one end, which may indicate a read error. This chain links TRBV7-7 with TRBJ2-5; the match to TRBD1 covers 8 bases. The germline V gene encodes CDR1 SSHAT and CDR2 FNYEAQ (reference sequence). This CDR3 is built from 13 residues. The CDR3 sequence: CASSSQGAGTQYF. The CDR3 DNA sequence: TGTGCTAGCAGCTCGCAGGGGGCAGGGACCCAGTACTTC.